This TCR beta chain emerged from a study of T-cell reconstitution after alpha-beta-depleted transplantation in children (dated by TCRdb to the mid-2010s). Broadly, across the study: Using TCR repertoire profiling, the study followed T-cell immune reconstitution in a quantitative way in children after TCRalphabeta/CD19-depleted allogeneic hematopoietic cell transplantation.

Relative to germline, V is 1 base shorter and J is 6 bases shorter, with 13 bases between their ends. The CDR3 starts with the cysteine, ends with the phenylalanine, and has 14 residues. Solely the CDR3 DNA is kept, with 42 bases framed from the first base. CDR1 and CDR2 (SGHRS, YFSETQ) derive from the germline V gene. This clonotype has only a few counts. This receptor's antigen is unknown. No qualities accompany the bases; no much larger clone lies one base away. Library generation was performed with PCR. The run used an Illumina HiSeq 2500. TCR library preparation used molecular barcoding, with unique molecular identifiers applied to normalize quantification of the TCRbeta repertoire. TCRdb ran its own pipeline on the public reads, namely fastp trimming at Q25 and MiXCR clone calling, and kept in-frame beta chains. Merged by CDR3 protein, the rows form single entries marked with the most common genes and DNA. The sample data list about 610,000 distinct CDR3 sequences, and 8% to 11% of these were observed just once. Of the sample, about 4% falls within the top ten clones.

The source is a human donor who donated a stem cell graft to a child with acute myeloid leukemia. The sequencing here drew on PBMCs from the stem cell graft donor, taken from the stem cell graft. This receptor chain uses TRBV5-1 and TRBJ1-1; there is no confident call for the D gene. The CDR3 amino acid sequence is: CASSLSAGSPEAFF. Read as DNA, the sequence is TGCGCCAGCAGCTTGTCAGCGGGAAGTCCTGAAGCTTTCTTT. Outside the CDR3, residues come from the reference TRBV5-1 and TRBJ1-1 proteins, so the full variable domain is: KAGVTQTPRYLIKTRGQQVTLSCSPISGHRSVSWYQQTPGQGLQFLFEYFSETQRNKGNFPGRFSGRQFSNSRSEMNVSTLELGDSALYLCASSLSAGSPEAFFGQGTRLTVV.